This TCR beta chain is drawn from a study of T cell changes during pregnancy in multiple sclerosis. In its sample, this clone was seen once. The ends were cut back, 0 bases at V and 8 bases at J, with 13 bases in the middle. This CDR3 spans 14 amino acids. From germline, CDR1 is SNHLY and CDR2 FYNNEI. Data came from immunoSEQ multiplex PCR; TCRdb stores just in-frame clones and leaves some out. The data show around 66,000 clones, roughly 91% seen once. The source is a female donor in good health, enrolled as a control in a pregnancy study. V is TRBV2 and J is TRBJ1-2; D gene unclear. The starting material was peripheral blood, obtained in the third trimester of pregnancy. The CDR3 DNA reads as TGTGCCAGCAGTGAAGCTTTGGCCCTGTGGGGCTACACCTTC. Protein product: CASSEALALWGYTF.